This entry lists 32 T cell receptor beta chains sequenced from one sample in a study of control samples from healthy donors and cancer patients. Sequencing was performed with immunoSEQ multiplex PCR; in TCRdb, only in-frame clones are kept and a portion is missing. In the table there are about 120,000 clones, over 90% of which are singletons. Sequencing was carried out using blood. The origin of the receptors is a man aged 25 to 40 in good health.

The chain links TRBV11-3 to TRBJ2-1; 7 nucleotides agree with TRBD2. Germline V gene lookup returns CDR1 SGHNT and CDR2 YENEEA. This CDR3 has 16 amino acids. The V and J ends lost 1 base and 2 bases, in that order; junction bases with no gene match: 5. CDR3 DNA: TGTGCCAGCAGCTTAGTTACAGCGGGGCCCTACAATGAGCAGTTCTTC. As protein: CASSLVTAGPYNEQFF.

This chain connects TRBV19 to TRBJ1-5; tentatively, D is TRBD1 (6 bases). The germline CDR1 and CDR2 sequences are LNHDA and SQIVND (reference sequence). V was cut by 10 bases and J by 3 bases, with 13 bases left in between. This CDR3 spans 13 amino acids. The CDR3 bases are TGTGCCACCTCAGACAGGACCAATCAGCCCCAGCATTTT. Encoded protein: CATSDRTNQPQHF.

V is TRBV6-5 and J is TRBJ2-7; weak D call: TRBD1 (6 bases). Germline CDR1 MNHEY, CDR2 SVGAGI. V was trimmed by 6 bases and J by 3 bases, leaving 12 bases between them. The CDR3 covers 13 residues. The CDR3 region has the DNA TGTGCCAGCAGCAAAGGGGGTAGCTACGAGCAGTACGTC. It yields the protein CASSKGGSYEQYV.

The V call is TRBV5-5, the J call TRBJ1-6; D is ambiguous. V was cut by 7 bases and J by 8 bases, with 22 bases left in between. Germline V gene sequence: CDR1 SGHKS, CDR2 YYEKEE (reference sequence). The length of the CDR3 is 16 residues. The CDR3 DNA sequence: TGTGCCAGCGGACCGAGAGGAGGGTTTTCGCATTCACCCCTCCACTTT. As protein: CASGPRGGFSHSPLHF.

The V gene is TRBV11-2, the J gene TRBJ1-5, with D tentatively TRBD1 (5 bases). In germline, CDR1 is SGHAT, CDR2 FQNNGV. The CDR3 runs to 14 residues. Trimming removed 2 bases from V and 9 bases from J, with 14 bases in between. CDR3: CASSLYRDLGPQHF. The CDR3 DNA sequence: TGTGCCAGCAGCTTATACCGGGACCTTGGGCCCCAGCATTTT.

The chain combines TRBV27 with TRBJ1-5, with D tentatively TRBD1 (6 bases). The CDR3 is 17 amino acids. V lost 6 bases and J 1 base, leaving 19 bases between the germline ends. CDR1 is MNHEY and CDR2 is SMNVEV in the germline V gene (reference sequence). The CDR3 is CASRRTGSFGSNQPQHF. In nucleotides, the CDR3 is TGTGCCAGCAGACGAACAGGGAGTTTTGGGAGCAATCAGCCCCAGCATTTT.

On this clone itself: The junction and the germline gene differ at one end; a read error may be behind it. The chain combines TRBV10-3 with TRBJ2-2, with 10 bases fitting TRBD2. The CDR3 covers 18 residues. Germline V gives CDR1 ENHRY, CDR2 SYGVKD. CDR3 amino acids: CAISELSSGGTNTGELLF. CDR3 nucleotides: TGTGCCATCAGTGAGTTAAGTAGCGGGGGGACGAACACCGGGGAGCTGCTTTTT.

A note on this clone: One end of the junction does not line up with germline, which may come from a read error. The chain combines TRBV7-7 with TRBJ2-5, with 11 bases aligning to TRBD2. The V gene's germline CDR1 is SSHAT and CDR2 FNYEAQ (reference sequence). This CDR3 is built from 15 residues. CDR3 in DNA: TGTGCCAGCAGCCTAGCGGGGGGCGCGCAAGAGACCCAGTACTTC. Protein sequence: CASSLAGGAQETQYF.

The chain joins TRBV7-2 to TRBJ2-5, with D possibly being TRBD1 or TRBD2 (5 bases each). Germline loops: CDR1 SGHTA, CDR2 FQGNSA. The CDR3 extends over 15 amino acids. V lost 1 base, J lost 1 base, and 10 bases lay in between. DNA of the CDR3: TGTGCCAGCAGCTTAGTAGGGGACCCCCAAGAGACCCAGTACTTC. The encoded protein is CASSLVGDPQETQYF.

The chain recombines TRBV7-2 with TRBJ2-1; 8 bases fit TRBD2. Looked up from germline, CDR1 is SGHTA and CDR2 is FQGNSA. The CDR3 contains 17 residues. V lost 5 bases to trimming and J lost 6 bases; unmatched junction nucleotides: 15. The CDR3 nucleotides read TGTGCCAGCAGCCCGCACGTCGGGCTAGCGGGCTCCAATGAGCAGTTCTTC. Translation: CASSPHVGLAGSNEQFF.

The chain employs TRBV10-1 and TRBJ2-1, with D possibly being TRBD1 (6 bases). Germline V gene data show CDR1 as WNHNN and CDR2 as SYGVQD (reference sequence). The V end lost 3 bases, the J end lost 5 bases, and 14 bases lay between the germline ends. CDR3 length: 15 residues. The CDR3 loop is CASSDYGTLNNEQFF. CDR3 sequence (DNA): TGCGCCAGCAGTGATTATGGGACACTCAACAATGAGCAGTTCTTC.

This chain connects TRBV1 to TRBJ2-1; the table calls TRBD2, which could not be checked here. TRBV1 is annotated as a pseudogene. The CDR3 is 19 amino acids. The CDR3 sequence is CTSSQGLAGVPSSYNEQFF. In DNA, the CDR3 is TGCACCAGCAGCCAGGGACTAGCGGGAGTTCCCTCCTCCTACAATGAGCAGTTCTTC.

V usage is TRBV5-4 and J usage is TRBJ1-1; D may be TRBD1 (6 bases). The V gene's germline CDR1 is SGHNT and CDR2 YYREEE (reference sequence). V was cut by 4 bases and J by 0 bases, with 10 bases left in between. This CDR3 contains 14 residues. CDR3 residues: CASSNQGLNTEAFF. The DNA of the CDR3 is TGTGCCAGCAGCAACCAGGGGTTGAACACTGAAGCTTTCTTT. Full variable domain (outside the CDR3, taken from reference TRBV5-4 and TRBJ1-1): ETGVTQSPTHLIKTRGQQVTLRCSSQSGHNTVSWYQQALGQGPQFIFQYYREEENGRGNFPPRFSGLQFPNYSSELNVNALELDDSALYLCASSNQGLNTEAFFGQGTRLTVV.

CDR3 sequence: CASSQATEAFF. CDR3 DNA sequence: TGTGCCAGCAGCCAAGCCACTGAAGCTTTCTTT. V is TRBV6-6 and J is TRBJ1-1, with unresolved D. The CDR3 is made up of 11 amino acids. Germline CDR1 is MNHNY and CDR2 is SVGAGI (reference sequence). Trimming stripped 6 bases from V and 4 bases from J, with 6 bases between.

V usage is TRBV2 and J usage is TRBJ1-1; 7 nucleotides agree with TRBD1. The V and J ends lost 4 bases and 4 bases, in that order; junction bases with no gene match: 3. CDR1 is SNHLY, CDR2 FYNNEI, per germline. The CDR3 covers 13 residues. The CDR3, as DNA: TGTGCCAGCAGTGTGGACAGGAGCACTGAAGCTTTCTTT. It yields the protein CASSVDRSTEAFF.

This chain links TRBV7-9 with TRBJ2-5, with 8 bases identical to TRBD2. This CDR3 spans 12 amino acids. Trimming cost V 3 bases and J 12 bases; bases outside gene matches: 6. The germline V gene encodes CDR1 SEHNR and CDR2 FQNEAQ (reference sequence). The CDR3 sequence is CASSFGTSQKYF. The CDR3 region has the DNA TGTGCCAGCAGCTTCGGGACTAGTCAAAAGTACTTC.

This clone has a single count. The gene calls are TRBV9 and TRBJ1-2; the D gene is possibly TRBD1 (5 bases). In germline, CDR1 is SGDLS, CDR2 YYNGEE. CDR3 length: 12 amino acids. Trimming left V 3 bases short and J 5 bases short, with 8 bases between. The CDR3 coding sequence is TGTGCCAGCAGCGCGGGGGTGTATGGCTACACCTTC. Translating it yields CASSAGVYGYTF.

In this sample, this clone turned up once. This rearrangement joins TRBV27 to TRBJ2-5, with D unclear. Germline V lookup: CDR1 MNHEY, CDR2 SMNVEV (reference sequence). The CDR3 spans 16 residues. The V end was cut by 3 bases, the J end by 5 bases, with 19 bases between. CDR3 DNA: TGTGCCAGCAGTTTGTCCGGCGGACGAATCGGGGAGACCCAGTACTTC. Protein product: CASSLSGGRIGETQYF.

This chain uses TRBV10-2 with TRBJ1-4, with TRBD1 matching over 7 bases. J was trimmed by 7 bases and V by 2 bases; bases with no gene match: 10. CDR1 WSHSY and CDR2 SAAADI come from the germline V gene. The CDR3 has 16 residues. In nucleotides, the CDR3 is TGCGCCAGCAGTGAGAACAGGGGCAGAGGGGTTGAAAAACTGTTTTTT. Its translation: CASSENRGRGVEKLFF.

This clone has just a few counts. This sequence joins TRBV7-9 and TRBJ1-5; tentatively, D is TRBD1 (5 bases). The CDR3 runs to 14 residues. V was cut by 10 bases and J by 0 bases, with 13 bases left in between. Germline CDR1 and CDR2: SEHNR and FQNEAQ (reference sequence). The CDR3 protein is CATQGRGSNQPQHF. DNA for the CDR3: TGTGCCACCCAGGGTCGGGGTAGCAATCAGCCCCAGCATTTT.

V gene TRBV5-1 combines with J gene TRBJ2-2, with 7 bases identical to TRBD2. This CDR3 has 13 amino acids. With 6 bases clipped from V and 6 bases from J, the junction kept 5 bases outside the gene matches. Germline CDR1 SGHRS, CDR2 YFSETQ. The CDR3, as DNA: TGCGCCAGCACCCTAGGGAGGGCCGGGGAGCTGTTTTTT. Translating it yields CASTLGRAGELFF.

This clone was detected a few times. This chain links TRBV6-4 with TRBJ1-2, with a possible D match to TRBD1 (6 bases). The germline V gene encodes CDR1 MRHNA and CDR2 SNTAGT. Trimming took 7 bases from V and 8 from J, leaving 20 bases between them. The CDR3 spans 14 residues. This CDR3 reads CASTPNKGVGGYTF. Here the CDR3 DNA reads TGTGCCAGCACCCCTAACAAGGGGGTTGGAGGCTACACCTTC.

The chain combines TRBV11-2 with TRBJ2-5; D gene unclear. CDR1 and CDR2 from the germline V gene are SGHAT and FQNNGV. V was shortened by 2 bases and J by 5 bases, with 12 bases between the two germline ends. The CDR3 contains 14 residues. The CDR3 nucleotides read TGTGCCAGCAGCTTACGGACCATTGGCGAGACCCAGTACTTC. It is translated as CASSLRTIGETQYF. The full variable domain, with the rest looked up from reference TRBV11-2 and TRBJ2-5, is EAGVAQSPRYKIIEKRQSVAFWCNPISGHATLYWYQQILGQGPKLLIQFQNNGVVDDSQLPKDRFSAERLKGVDSTLKIQPAKLEDSAVYLCASSLRTIGETQYFGPGTRLLVL.

The chain recombines TRBV3-1 (or the pseudogene TRBV3-2) with TRBJ2-2; D gene uncertain. V was pared by 2 bases and J by 2 bases, with 9 bases between. Germline loops: CDR1 LGHDT, CDR2 YNNKEL (reference sequence). This CDR3 contains 15 residues. The CDR3 region is CASSQIGVNTGELFF. CDR3 bases: TGTGCCAGCAGCCAAATTGGAGTTAACACCGGGGAGCTGTTTTTT.

This clone was seen a single time. The CDR3 spells CASSLIAGDYNEQFF. CDR3 nucleotide sequence: TGTGCCAGCAGTCTTATAGCGGGGGACTACAATGAGCAGTTCTTC. The rearrangement joins TRBV6-5 to TRBJ2-1; 9 bases fit TRBD2. The CDR3 spans 15 residues. V lost 5 bases, J lost 3 bases, and 5 bases stayed unmatched. Looked up from germline, CDR1 is MNHEY and CDR2 is SVGAGI.

This chain joins TRBV5-6 and TRBJ1-1, with D tentatively TRBD1 (6 bases). V lost 0 bases to trimming and J lost 5 bases, with 14 bases between them. CDR1 and CDR2 from the germline V gene are SGHDT and YYEEEE. The CDR3 is 15 residues long. The CDR3 coding sequence is TGTGCCAGCAGCTTGGGTGCAGGGGCAGGGACTGAAGCTTTCTTT. Protein product: CASSLGAGAGTEAFF.

The chain joins TRBV19 to TRBJ1-2; TRBD1 aligns across 11 bases. V was clipped by 5 bases and J by 8 bases; unmatched bases: 7. CDR3 size: 14 residues. Germline V gene sequence: CDR1 LNHDA, CDR2 SQIVND (reference sequence). CDR3: CASSHPGTGGGYTF. In DNA, the CDR3 is TGTGCCAGTAGTCATCCAGGGACAGGGGGAGGCTACACCTTC.

This clone came up a few times. This chain joins TRBV5-4 and TRBJ1-5; D remains unclear. The V end lost 3 bases, the J end lost 1 base, and 5 bases lay between the germline ends. Germline-derived CDR1 and CDR2 are SGHNT and YYREEE (reference sequence). The CDR3 contains 13 residues. CDR3 protein: CASSYGSNQPQHF. The CDR3 coding sequence is TGTGCCAGCAGCTACGGGAGCAATCAGCCCCAGCATTTT.

The chain uses TRBV6-5 and TRBJ1-2, with D possibly matching TRBD1 (5 bases). The V end lost 5 bases, the J end lost 4 bases, and 11 bases lay between the germline ends. CDR1 is MNHEY and CDR2 is SVGAGI in the germline V gene. CDR3 length: 13 residues. The CDR3 DNA is TGTGCCAGCAGTCCACAGGTTAGCTATGGCTACACCTTC. Protein product: CASSPQVSYGYTF.

This chain uses TRBV28 with TRBJ2-7, with D unclear. The V and J ends lost 3 bases and 5 bases respectively, with 11 bases between them. This CDR3 region has 13 residues. Per the germline V gene, CDR1 is MDHEN and CDR2 is SYDVKM. CDR3 bases: TGTGCCAGCAGTTTCAAGTATATCCACGAGCAGTACTTC. It codes for CASSFKYIHEQYF.

CDR3 in DNA: TGCGCCAGCAGCTTCGGGCAGGGGGCTATCCCGAACACCGGGGAGCTGTTTTTT. It yields the protein CASSFGQGAIPNTGELFF. The rearrangement joins TRBV5-1 to TRBJ2-2; 8 positions match TRBD1. The CDR3 is made up of 18 amino acids. The germline V gene encodes CDR1 SGHRS and CDR2 YFSETQ. V lost 2 bases to trimming and J lost 0 bases; unmatched junction nucleotides: 9.

The rearrangement uses TRBV28 and TRBJ2-2, with TRBD2 identical over 15 bases. V was pared by 7 bases and J by 6 bases, with 12 bases of the junction left unmatched. Germline CDR1 is MDHEN and CDR2 is SYDVKM. The CDR3 runs 18 residues. The CDR3 DNA follows: TGTGCCAGCACCCCGGGACTAGCGGGGGGATCAGTATCCGGGGAGCTGTTTTTT. Residues: CASTPGLAGGSVSGELFF.